This T cell receptor beta chain was profiled in a study of blood T cell repertoires in COVID-19. This clone occurred a few times. CDR3 length: 13 residues. From germline, CDR1 is DFQATT and CDR2 SNEGSKA (reference sequence). The V and J ends lost 3 bases and 2 bases, in that order; junction bases with no gene match: 3. Measured with immunoSEQ multiplex PCR; TCRdb has only the in-frame clones, and not every one. The sample shows over 150,000 clones, 80% to 90% of them seen only once. The clonotype comes from a woman between 70 and 85 years old with COVID-19, enrolled during active disease. The chain employs TRBV20-1 and TRBJ1-2; 7 nucleotides line up with TRBD1. The sequenced material came from peripheral blood. CDR3 residues: CSASTTGNYGYTF. The CDR3 DNA sequence: TGCAGTGCTAGTACGACAGGGAACTATGGCTACACCTTC.